This TCR beta chain comes out of a study of PD-1 blockade in classical Hodgkin lymphoma. CDR3 length: 12 residues. Germline V CDR1 and CDR2: SGHTA, FQGNSA. The ends were cut back, 3 bases at V and 0 bases at J, with 2 bases in the middle. Every patient had relapsed following autologous stem cell transplantation, and cohorts differed in brentuximab vedotin exposure. The table came from immunoSEQ multiplex PCR; TCRdb's copy has only in-frame clones and leaves some out. The sample holds fewer than 65,000 clones, 90% seen once. This TCR was recovered from a human donor with classical Hodgkin lymphoma. Material: peripheral blood mononuclear cells (PBMCs), obtained at baseline. V usage is TRBV7-2 and J usage is TRBJ2-5; D ambiguous. The CDR3 DNA follows: TGTGCCAGCAGCTTGAACCAAGAGACCCAGTACTTC. Translated: CASSLNQETQYF.